The 28 T cell receptor beta chains below come from one sample, sequenced in a study of cytomegalovirus exposure and HLA in healthy donors. PCR employed 60 Vbeta and 13 Jbeta primers. Sequenced by immunoSEQ multiplex PCR; TCRdb stores in-frame clones only, minus some. The sample carries under 150,000 clones, about 77% recorded once. Sequencing was performed on PBMCs. The receptors here all came from a man in his fifties or sixties in good health and CMV-seronegative.

This clone was observed once. This sequence joins TRBV13 and TRBJ2-4; D gene unclear. The CDR3 totals 15 residues. V lost 5 bases, J lost 0 bases, and 11 bases lay in between. The germline gives CDR1 PRHDT, CDR2 FYEKMQ (reference sequence). The DNA of the CDR3 is TGTGCCAGCAGCGAACGGGTTACAGCCAAAAACATTCAGTACTTC. Translation gives CASSERVTAKNIQYF.

This chain uses TRBV25-1 with TRBJ2-7, with 7 bases identical to TRBD2. The CDR3 runs 12 residues. V shed 7 bases, J shed 3 bases, and the junction held 3 bases outside the gene matches. Germline loops: CDR1 MGHDK, CDR2 SYGVNS. The CDR3 DNA is TGTGCCAGCACAGGCGGGAGCTACGAGCAGTACTTC. Translated, it gives CASTGGSYEQYF.

The chain recombines TRBV6-1 with TRBJ1-1, with 9 bases aligning to TRBD1. The germline CDR1 and CDR2 sequences are MNHNS and SASEGT. The CDR3 covers 15 residues. Trimming removed 6 bases from V and 6 bases from J; junction bases left unmatched: 11. The CDR3 DNA sequence: TGTGCCAGCAGGGGCCAGGACAGGGGCCTGCCTGAAGCTTTCTTT. Amino acid sequence: CASRGQDRGLPEAFF.

V and J are TRBV6-4 and TRBJ1-5; D is ambiguous. Germline assignment: CDR1 MRHNA and CDR2 SNTAGT. The CDR3 extends over 13 amino acids. V was cut by 2 bases and J by 9 bases, with 11 bases left in between. The CDR3 sequence is CASSDTQSGPQHF. The CDR3 DNA reads as TGTGCCAGCAGTGACACACAGTCAGGGCCCCAGCATTTT.

The CDR3 DNA is TGTGCCAGCAGCTTACAGGGCTACGAGCAGTACTTC. Amino acids: CASSLQGYEQYF. The chain is built from TRBV5-6 and TRBJ2-7; D is perhaps TRBD1 (6 bases). Trimming stripped 2 bases from V and 3 bases from J, with 6 bases between. There are 12 residues in the CDR3. Looked up from germline, CDR1 is SGHDT and CDR2 is YYEEEE.

The chain links TRBV30 to TRBJ2-1; D perhaps matches TRBD1 (6 bases). Germline V gene data show CDR1 as GTSNPN and CDR2 as SVGIG (reference sequence). This CDR3 has 15 residues. Trimming left V 0 bases short and J 7 bases short, with 16 bases between. DNA of the CDR3: TGTGCCTGGAGTGTAAAGGGGGACCTTAGGAATGAGCAGTTCTTC. Translated: CAWSVKGDLRNEQFF. Filled out from reference TRBV30 and TRBJ2-1, the complete variable domain reads SQTIHQWPATLVQPVGSPLSLECTVEGTSNPNLYWYRQAAGRGLQLLFYSVGIGQISSEVPQNLSASRPQDRQFILSSKKLLLSDSGFYLCAWSVKGDLRNEQFFGPGTRLTVL.

The chain has TRBV7-8 and TRBJ1-3, with TRBD1 matching 7 bases. The germline V gene has CDR1 SGHVS and CDR2 FQNEAQ. V was pared by 5 bases and J by 6 bases, with 13 bases of the junction left unmatched. CDR3 length: 16 residues. The CDR3, as DNA: TGTGCCAGCAGCACCGACAGGGTTGGGCGACCAAACACCATATATTTT. It encodes CASSTDRVGRPNTIYF.

The V gene is TRBV10-2, the J gene TRBJ2-5, with TRBD1 matching over 12 bases. Germline V CDR1 and CDR2: WSHSY, SAAADI. There are 14 residues in the CDR3. The ends lost 6 bases at V and 4 bases at J; junction bases unmatched: 3. The CDR3 region is CASSRDRGRETQYF. The CDR3 nucleotides are TGCGCCAGCAGCCGGGACAGGGGGCGAGAGACCCAGTACTTC.

The rearrangement uses TRBV27 and TRBJ1-6; 8 bases line up with TRBD1. The V and J ends lost 0 bases and 10 bases, in that order; junction bases with no gene match: 5. The germline CDR1 and CDR2 sequences are MNHEY and SMNVEV (reference sequence). This CDR3 comprises 15 residues. DNA for the CDR3: TGTGCCAGCAGTTTATCCGGGACAGGAGGATCACCCCTCCACTTT. It codes for CASSLSGTGGSPLHF.

The chain has TRBV5-5 and TRBJ1-2; D gene ambiguous. This CDR3 spans 15 amino acids. Germline V gene sequence: CDR1 SGHKS, CDR2 YYEKEE (reference sequence). Trimming pared 4 bases from V and 8 bases from J, leaving 21 bases between. CDR3 sequence reads: CASSSPNRDDVGYTF. DNA for the CDR3: TGTGCCAGCAGCAGCCCAAACAGAGACGACGTGGGCTACACCTTC.

V and J are TRBV11-2 and TRBJ2-5; TRBD1 might be the D (9 bases). Germline-derived CDR1 and CDR2 are SGHAT and FQNNGV. The CDR3 extends over 18 amino acids. V was shortened by 3 bases and J by 1 base, with 21 bases between the two germline ends. The CDR3 nucleotides read TGTGCCAGCAGCTTCCGACAGGGGGTAGCGGGATTCCAAGAGACCCAGTACTTC. Residues: CASSFRQGVAGFQETQYF.

V gene TRBV2 combines with J gene TRBJ2-3; 10 positions agree with TRBD1. V lost 6 bases, J lost 4 bases, and 7 bases stayed unmatched. The V gene's germline CDR1 is SNHLY and CDR2 FYNNEI. This CDR3 comprises 15 residues. The CDR3 DNA follows: TGTGCCAGCAGGCTCGGGACAGGGGTCGCAGATACGCAGTATTTT. This gives the protein CASRLGTGVADTQYF.

The chain has TRBV30 and TRBJ2-3; tentatively, D is TRBD1 (5 bases). Germline values: CDR1 GTSNPN, CDR2 SVGIG (reference sequence). This CDR3 comprises 12 residues. Deletions cut 5 bases from V and 2 bases from J, with 8 bases between. CDR3 protein: CAWGHNTDTQYF. The CDR3 DNA is TGTGCCTGGGGACACAACACAGATACGCAGTATTTT.

V is TRBV11-2 and J is TRBJ2-7, with 10 bases aligning to TRBD1. V was clipped by 4 bases and J by 5 bases; unmatched bases: 5. The CDR3 has 14 amino acids. Germline V gene sequence: CDR1 SGHAT, CDR2 FQNNGV. CDR3 in amino acids: CASSSRTGGNEQYF. CDR3 nucleotides: TGTGCCAGCAGCTCGCGGACAGGGGGAAACGAGCAGTACTTC.

This clone has a single count. The V and J genes are TRBV2 and TRBJ2-1, with D possibly being TRBD1 (6 bases). This CDR3 is built from 13 residues. V was shortened by 4 bases and J by 2 bases, with 6 bases between the two germline ends. Germline V lookup: CDR1 SNHLY, CDR2 FYNNEI. In DNA form, the CDR3 reads TGTGCCAGCAGTGGGGACACCTACAATGAGCAGTTCTTC. This gives the protein CASSGDTYNEQFF.

The chain uses TRBV6-6 and TRBJ2-7; weak D call: TRBD1 (6 bases). V dropped 8 bases and J dropped 0 bases, with 8 bases sitting between them. The CDR3 is 12 amino acids. Germline CDR1 reads MNHNY; CDR2 reads SVGAGI (reference sequence). CDR3 amino acids: CASRTDSYEQYF. The CDR3 DNA reads TGTGCCAGCCGGACAGACTCCTACGAGCAGTACTTC.

This rearrangement joins TRBV7-9 to TRBJ2-5; D perhaps matches TRBD2 (6 bases). This CDR3 region has 16 residues. Germline V gene sequence: CDR1 SEHNR, CDR2 FQNEAQ (reference sequence). V was trimmed by 5 bases and J by 4 bases, leaving 20 bases between them. The CDR3 DNA reads as TGTGCCAGCAGCCCCCGGGGGTGGGAGTCGGGAGAGACCCAGTACTTC. Protein sequence: CASSPRGWESGETQYF. The entire variable domain, with the rest obtained from reference TRBV7-9 and TRBJ2-5, is as follows: DTGVSQNPRHKITKRGQNVTFRCDPISEHNRLYWYRQTLGQGPEFLTYFQNEAQLEKSRLLSDRFSAERPKGSFSTLEIQRTEQGDSAMYLCASSPRGWESGETQYFGPGTRLLVL.

V gene TRBV28 combines with J gene TRBJ2-1; TRBD2 matches at 10 bases. Germline values: CDR1 MDHEN, CDR2 SYDVKM. Trimming took 3 bases from V and 4 from J; bases not matched to a gene: 6. The CDR3 runs 16 residues. CDR3 coding DNA: TGTGCCAGCAGTTTGCCCACTAGCGGGGCTTACAATGAGCAGTTCTTC. This translates into CASSLPTSGAYNEQFF.

This clone was picked up a small number of times. This chain connects TRBV10-1 to TRBJ1-5; D unclear. The CDR3 is made up of 13 amino acids. CDR1 and CDR2 (germline): WNHNN, SYGVQD (reference sequence). Trimming removed 4 bases from V and 7 bases from J, with 11 bases in between. Here the CDR3 reads CASSADARQPQHF. The CDR3 DNA reads as TGCGCCAGCAGTGCCGACGCGCGGCAGCCCCAGCATTTT.

The chain uses TRBV10-1 and TRBJ2-4; 7 nucleotides align to TRBD2. Trimming removed 3 bases from V and 7 bases from J; junction bases left unmatched: 6. Germline V CDR1 and CDR2: WNHNN, SYGVQD (reference sequence). CDR3 size: 14 residues. The CDR3 nucleotides read TGCGCCAGCAGTGATGGACTAGTGGGGAACATTCAGTACTTC. Its protein is CASSDGLVGNIQYF.

The CDR3 nucleotides read TGTGCCAGTACCATGATGGTCAGGGGGCCCTATCTTAACTATGGCTACACCTTC. As protein: CASTMMVRGPYLNYGYTF. The J gene is TRBJ1-2, the V gene TRBV19; 8 bases map to TRBD1. V shed 7 bases, J shed 1 base, and the junction held 17 bases outside the gene matches. CDR1 and CDR2 from the germline V gene are LNHDA and SQIVND (reference sequence). This CDR3 contains 18 residues. Together with reference TRBV19 and TRBJ1-2, the CDR3 gives the full variable domain: DGGITQSPKYLFRKEGQNVTLSCEQNLNHDAMYWYRQDPGQGLRLIYYSQIVNDFQKGDIAEGYSVSREKKESFPLTVTSAQKNPTAFYLCASTMMVRGPYLNYGYTFGSGTRLTVV.

The V and J genes are TRBV5-1 and TRBJ1-1; possibly TRBD1 for D (6 bases). Germline lookup yields CDR1 SGHRS and CDR2 YFSETQ. CDR3 length: 12 amino acids. The V gene lost 0 bases and the J gene lost 8 bases, with 8 bases spanning the gap. The CDR3 nucleotides are TGCGCCAGCAGCTTGGCTCAGGGGGAAGCTTTCTTT. Its translation: CASSLAQGEAFF.

The chain has TRBV7-2 and TRBJ1-1; D is uncertain. The V end was cut by 0 bases, the J end by 9 bases, with 5 bases between. The CDR3 length is 11 residues. Germline assignment: CDR1 SGHTA and CDR2 FQGNSA. In DNA form, the CDR3 reads TGTGCCAGCAGCTTAGCTCGTAAAGCTTTCTTT. This gives the protein CASSLARKAFF.

Notes on this clone: Other DNA sequences in the sample encode the same CDR3. In DNA form, the CDR3 reads TGTGCCAGTAGTATTGCCGGTAATCAGCCCCAGCATTTT. Translating it yields CASSIAGNQPQHF. This chain connects TRBV19 to TRBJ1-5; D unresolved. This CDR3 has 13 residues. Trimming took 3 bases from V and 4 from J, leaving 7 bases between them. Germline assignment: CDR1 LNHDA and CDR2 SQIVND (reference sequence).

The genes are TRBV12-5 and TRBJ2-3; no definite D call. Trimming took off 6 bases at V and 0 bases at J, with 10 bases between the two ends. From germline, CDR1 is LGHNT and CDR2 FRNRAP. This CDR3 spans 14 amino acids. The CDR3: CASGKEQSTDTQYF. The CDR3 DNA follows: TGTGCTAGTGGCAAAGAACAGAGCACAGATACGCAGTATTTT.

V usage is TRBV28 and J usage is TRBJ2-1, with TRBD1 matching over 11 bases. V gave up 5 bases and J gave up 10 bases; unmatched junction bases: 13. Germline assignment: CDR1 MDHEN and CDR2 SYDVKM. CDR3 length: 16 residues. In nucleotides, the CDR3 is TGTGCCAGCAGTAGCCCCGCCGGGACAGGGGGTGGAGAGCAGTTCTTC. Its protein is CASSSPAGTGGGEQFF.

This clone has a single count. The chain combines TRBV10-3 with TRBJ1-1; TRBD1 matches 7 bases. CDR3 length equals 13 residues. From germline, CDR1 is ENHRY and CDR2 SYGVKD. V shed 10 bases, J shed 1 base, and the junction held 6 bases outside the gene matches. CDR3 DNA sequence: TGTGCCACCATGGGACAGCCGAACACTGAAGCTTTCTTT. It is translated as CATMGQPNTEAFF.

The rearrangement uses TRBV5-1 and TRBJ2-5; 9 bases fit TRBD1. With 4 bases clipped from V and 4 bases from J, the junction kept 5 bases outside the gene matches. The CDR3 extends over 14 amino acids. Germline CDR1 SGHRS, CDR2 YFSETQ. The CDR3: CASSQRQGGETQYF. For the CDR3, the DNA is TGCGCCAGCAGCCAAAGACAGGGGGGAGAGACCCAGTACTTC.